This T cell receptor (beta chain) was profiled in a study of Graves' ophthalmopathy and Graves' hyperthyroidism. The study, taken as a whole, reports: Blood samples also showed most expanded thyroid clonotypes exceeding 0.001 frequency. As the model predicted ophthalmopathy progression, it achieved a sensitivity of 55% to 71% and a specificity of about 72%.

The ends were cut back, 5 bases at V and 0 bases at J, with 2 bases in the middle. This CDR3 region has 12 residues. The germline CDR1 and CDR2 sequences are SNHLY and FYNNEI. Ages of hyperthyroidism patients ran from 18 to 65, and their diagnoses were new, under 2 months' duration. A diagnosis was made from clinical symptoms together with serum thyroxine, TRAb, thyroid ultrasound and orbital computed tomography. The TCR beta CDR3 regions underwent amplification from RNA transcripts. HTBI primers served in a first-round RT-PCR, which a second-round multiplex PCR followed. MiXCR was run by TCRdb on the multiplex PCR reads, yielding one entry per CDR3 protein. The table lists over a million distinct CDR3 sequences, less than 45% of them singletons. This clonotype was observed at least ten times. The antigen is unknown.

The sequenced sample was peripheral blood or thyroid tissue (not recorded which). The V call is TRBV2, the J call TRBJ1-5; D remains ambiguous. This receptor was taken from an adult man with Graves' hyperthyroidism. The CDR3 loop is CASSYSNQPQHF. As DNA, the CDR3 is TGTGCCAGCAGTTATAGCAATCAGCCCCAGCATTTT.